This T cell receptor beta chain was identified in a study of OX40 agonist ivuxolimab in advanced cancers. The overall study: Therapy given before enrollment (anti-PD-1, anti-PD-L1 or anti-CTLA-4) was allowed, and around 40% had some.

Patients who had autoimmune disease history or got systemic immunosuppression were left out. In its sample, this clone ranks as medium-sized (0.01 to 0.1%). Profiled with immunoSEQ multiplex PCR; TCRdb holds only in-frame clones, not every one. Among about 20,000 clones, roughly 85% were seen once, and the ten largest hold 50% to 65%. The sequencing here drew on CD4+ or CD8+ T cells sorted from blood, taken in a trial of the OX40 agonist ivuxolimab. This sequence was found in an adult with an advanced solid tumor such as melanoma, head and neck, liver or kidney cancer.

The CDR3 protein is CASSVDRDPEAFF. CDR3 nucleotide sequence: TGTGCCAGCAGTGTGGACAGGGACCCTGAAGCTTTCTTT. This chain joins TRBV2 and TRBJ1-1, with TRBD1 identical over 8 bases. The CDR3 has 13 amino acids. In germline, CDR1 is SNHLY, CDR2 FYNNEI. Trimming cost V 4 bases and J 6 bases; bases outside gene matches: 4.